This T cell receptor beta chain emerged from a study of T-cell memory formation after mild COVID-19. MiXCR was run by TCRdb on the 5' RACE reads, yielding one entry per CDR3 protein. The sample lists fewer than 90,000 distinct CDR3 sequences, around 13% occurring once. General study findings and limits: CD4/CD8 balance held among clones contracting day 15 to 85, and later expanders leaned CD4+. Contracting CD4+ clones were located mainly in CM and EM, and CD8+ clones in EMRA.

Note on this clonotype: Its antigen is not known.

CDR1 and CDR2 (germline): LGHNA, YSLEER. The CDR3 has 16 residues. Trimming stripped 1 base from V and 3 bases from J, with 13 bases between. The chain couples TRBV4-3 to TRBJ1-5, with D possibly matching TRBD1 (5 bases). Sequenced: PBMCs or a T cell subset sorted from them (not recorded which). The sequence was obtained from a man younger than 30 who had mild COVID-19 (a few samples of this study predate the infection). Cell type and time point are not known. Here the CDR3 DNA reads TGCGCCAGCAGCCAAGCCCGGGGGATCAACAATCAGCCCCAGCATTTT. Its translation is CASSQARGINNQPQHF.